This TCR beta chain was profiled in a study of shared clonotypes between healthy human individuals. Study overall: Donors consisted of a couple of women and three men between 18 and 49.

Naive-designated CD8 cells lacked CD45RO, were positively enriched for CCR7, and omitted terminally differentiated effector memory CD45RA+ cells. V lost 2 bases to trimming and J lost 4 bases; unmatched junction nucleotides: 5. Germline V lookup: CDR1 KGHSH, CDR2 LQKENI. The CDR3 runs to 15 residues. Execution of the assay was at deep level. Approximately 210 ng DNA, tens of thousands of T cell genomes, went into each sorted-subset replicate PCR. Sequencing was performed with immunoSEQ multiplex PCR; in TCRdb, only in-frame clones are kept and a portion is missing. The profile covers some 2 million clones, with about 95% appearing a single time and approximately 1% taken by the ten largest.

The sample was naive CD8+ T cells sorted from blood. The chain employs TRBV18 and TRBJ2-5; 9 bases map to TRBD2. This clonotype was sampled from a man younger than 35 in good health. CDR3 bases: TGTGCCAGCTCACCAATGGCGACTAGCGGAGAGACCCAGTACTTC. This translates into CASSPMATSGETQYF.